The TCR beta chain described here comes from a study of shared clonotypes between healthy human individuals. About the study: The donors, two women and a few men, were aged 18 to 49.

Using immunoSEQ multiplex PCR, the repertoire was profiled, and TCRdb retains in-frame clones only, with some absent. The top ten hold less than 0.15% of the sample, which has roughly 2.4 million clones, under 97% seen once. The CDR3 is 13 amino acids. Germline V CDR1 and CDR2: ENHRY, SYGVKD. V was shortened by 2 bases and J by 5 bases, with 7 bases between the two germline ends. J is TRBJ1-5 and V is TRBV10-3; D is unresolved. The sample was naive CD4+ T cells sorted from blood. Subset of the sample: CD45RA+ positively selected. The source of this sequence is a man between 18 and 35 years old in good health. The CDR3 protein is CAISEGGHQPQHF. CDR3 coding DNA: TGTGCCATCAGTGAGGGAGGACATCAGCCCCAGCATTTT.